The next 21 T cell receptor beta chains were all read from a single sample in a study of T cells of healthy individuals. Using its own MiXCR run on the 5' RACE reads, TCRdb lists one record per CDR3 protein. The sample lists 50,000 to 55,000 distinct CDR3 sequences, roughly 15% occurring once. Source of these receptors: a human donor in good health.

At least ten counts were recorded for this clonotype. This sequence joins TRBV30 and TRBJ2-3, with 10 positions matching TRBD2. The V gene's germline CDR1 is GTSNPN and CDR2 SVGIG (reference sequence). This CDR3 is 16 amino acids long. The ends lost 2 bases at V and 0 bases at J; junction bases unmatched: 5. The CDR3 loop reads CAWSIPTSGSTDTQYF. CDR3 DNA: TGTGCCTGGAGTATTCCGACTAGCGGGAGCACAGATACGCAGTATTTT.

This clonotype was found once. The V gene is TRBV13, the J gene TRBJ2-7; 11 positions agree with TRBD2. CDR1 is PRHDT, CDR2 FYEKMQ, per germline (reference sequence). The CDR3 is 15 residues long. The V segment lost 5 bases and the J segment 3 bases; nucleotides outside the gene matches: 6. CDR3 residues: CASSTGTSGYYEQYF. DNA of the CDR3: TGTGCCAGCAGCACCGGGACTAGCGGATACTACGAGCAGTACTTC.

This clonotype came up a few times. The CDR3 bases are TGCAGTGCTAGAGAAGAAACAGGGGTGGGGGAGCCCCAGCATTTT. This codes for CSAREETGVGEPQHF. The chain uses TRBV20-1 and TRBJ1-5, with TRBD1 matching 7 bases. V gave up 0 bases and J gave up 8 bases; unmatched junction bases: 10. This CDR3 region has 15 residues. CDR1 is DFQATT and CDR2 is SNEGSKA in the germline V gene (reference sequence).

This clonotype has only a few counts. This chain joins TRBV27 and TRBJ1-5; 9 bases agree with TRBD1. The V and J ends lost 3 bases and 5 bases, in that order; junction bases with no gene match: 20. Germline values: CDR1 MNHEY, CDR2 SMNVEV (reference sequence). The CDR3 is 20 residues long. This CDR3 reads CASSLWGGTGRGGGHQPQHF. The CDR3 coding sequence is TGTGCCAGCAGTTTGTGGGGGGGGACAGGGAGAGGGGGCGGGCATCAGCCCCAGCATTTT.

This clonotype was found many times. V is TRBV11-2 and J is TRBJ2-1, with D possibly TRBD1 on 6 matching bases. V was shortened by 1 base and J by 6 bases, with 10 bases between the two germline ends. The CDR3 has 14 residues. Germline V gene data show CDR1 as SGHAT and CDR2 as FQNNGV. In DNA form, the CDR3 reads TGTGCCAGCAGCTTAGGGACAGAGGGCAATGAGCAGTTCTTC. Its protein is CASSLGTEGNEQFF. The full variable domain, its missing parts supplied by reference TRBV11-2 and TRBJ2-1, is EAGVAQSPRYKIIEKRQSVAFWCNPISGHATLYWYQQILGQGPKLLIQFQNNGVVDDSQLPKDRFSAERLKGVDSTLKIQPAKLEDSAVYLCASSLGTEGNEQFFGPGTRLTVL.

This clonotype occurred many times. The chain recombines TRBV4-3 with TRBJ2-1; 9 bases are a match to TRBD1. Losses at the gene ends were 4 bases for V and 9 bases for J; bases not matched to a gene: 7. The V gene's germline CDR1 is LGHNA and CDR2 YSLEER. This CDR3 is 14 amino acids long. The CDR3 region is CASSLQGAGSEQFF. The CDR3 region has the DNA TGCGCCAGCAGCCTACAGGGGGCGGGTAGTGAGCAGTTCTTC.

This clonotype showed up many times. The chain joins TRBV5-1 to TRBJ1-3; unclear D gene. The CDR3 extends over 14 amino acids. V dropped 1 base and J dropped 0 bases, with 5 bases sitting between them. Germline V gives CDR1 SGHRS, CDR2 YFSETQ. In DNA form, the CDR3 reads TGCGCCAGCAGCTTGTCGATCTCTGGAAACACCATATATTTT. Encoded protein: CASSLSISGNTIYF.

In this sample, this clonotype turned up a few times. J is TRBJ2-1 and V is TRBV20-1, with 8 bases matching TRBD1. V dropped 4 bases and J dropped 0; count of bases not matched to a gene: 8. CDR3 length equals 16 residues. Germline-derived CDR1 and CDR2 are DFQATT and SNEGSKA (reference sequence). Here the CDR3 reads CSAIDRGRSSYNEQFF. The CDR3 nucleotides read TGCAGTGCTATAGACAGGGGACGAAGCTCCTACAATGAGCAGTTCTTC.

In this sample, this clonotype turned up many times. The gene calls are TRBV7-2 and TRBJ1-1; 7 bases match TRBD1. Germline assignment: CDR1 SGHTA and CDR2 FQGNSA. The CDR3 has 15 residues. The ends lost 4 bases at V and 4 bases at J; junction bases unmatched: 9. The CDR3 spells CASSSAGGLITEAFF. DNA of the CDR3: TGTGCCAGCAGCTCGGCAGGGGGGCTCATCACTGAAGCTTTCTTT. The full variable domain, in which reference TRBV7-2 and TRBJ1-1 provide the parts outside the CDR3, is GAGVSQSPSNKVTEKGKDVELRCDPISGHTALYWYRQSLGQGLEFLIYFQGNSAPDKSGLPSDRFSAERTGGSVSTLTIQRTQQEDSAVYLCASSSAGGLITEAFFGQGTRLTVV.

There are a few counts of this clonotype. The V and J genes are TRBV5-1 and TRBJ2-5; 7 bases line up with TRBD1. The V gene end was trimmed by 5 bases and the J gene end by 5 bases; junction bases not matched to a gene: 9. The CDR3 extends over 14 amino acids. Germline V gene sequence: CDR1 SGHRS, CDR2 YFSETQ. Here the CDR3 reads CASSAQGGGETQYF. DNA of the CDR3: TGCGCCAGCAGTGCCCAAGGGGGCGGGGAGACCCAGTACTTC.

CDR3 DNA: TGTGCCAGCAGTTACGTTCCGACATGGGGCATGTATACGCAGTATTTT. It yields the protein CASSYVPTWGMYTQYF. The V gene is TRBV6-5, the J gene TRBJ2-3; possible D gene TRBD1, 5 bases. Germline loops: CDR1 MNHEY, CDR2 SVGAGI. There are 16 residues in the CDR3. Deletions cut 2 bases from V and 7 bases from J, with 19 bases between.

This clonotype was recorded many times. The V gene is TRBV29-1, the J gene TRBJ1-5, with 7 bases identical to TRBD1. This CDR3 comprises 13 residues. Trimming took 6 bases from V and 4 from J; bases not matched to a gene: 6. CDR1 and CDR2 (germline): SQVTM, ANQGSEA. This CDR3 reads CSVGQLGNQPQHF. CDR3 nucleotides: TGCAGCGTGGGACAGCTTGGGAATCAGCCCCAGCATTTT.

This clonotype showed up just a few times. The CDR3 region is CSVEQRGGSYNEQFF. CDR3 bases: TGCAGCGTTGAACAGCGGGGGGGCTCCTACAATGAGCAGTTCTTC. J is TRBJ2-1 and V is TRBV29-1, with TRBD2 matching over 10 bases. Germline CDR1 and CDR2: SQVTM and ANQGSEA. Losses at the gene ends were 2 bases for V and 0 bases for J; bases not matched to a gene: 1. The CDR3 is made up of 15 amino acids.

This clonotype was detected many times. The CDR3 spells CASSQELRGTEAFF. The CDR3, as DNA: TGTGCCAGCAGCCAAGAACTCAGGGGCACTGAAGCTTTCTTT. The chain joins TRBV14 to TRBJ1-1; possible D gene TRBD1, 6 bases. V gave up 0 bases and J gave up 4 bases, with 9 bases separating them. The CDR3 length is 14 residues. Germline CDR1 is SGHDN and CDR2 is FVKESK. The whole variable domain, remainder taken from reference TRBV14 and TRBJ1-1, is EAGVTQFPSHSVIEKGQTVTLRCDPISGHDNLYWYRRVMGKEIKFLLHFVKESKQDESGMPNNRFLAERTGGTYSTLKVQPAELEDSGVYFCASSQELRGTEAFFGQGTRLTVV.

This clonotype was picked up many times. The chain recombines TRBV7-9 with TRBJ1-1; the match to TRBD1 covers 11 bases. Germline CDR1 SEHNR, CDR2 FQNEAQ (reference sequence). The V gene end was trimmed by 5 bases and the J gene end by 7 bases; junction bases not matched to a gene: 12. CDR3 size: 16 residues. The CDR3 DNA reads as TGTGCCAGCAGCCCGCGCACCCGGACAGGGGGCGATGAAGCTTTCTTT. Its translation is CASSPRTRTGGDEAFF.

This clonotype was seen only a few times. The chain recombines TRBV20-1 with TRBJ2-5, with TRBD2 identical over 10 bases. V dropped 6 bases and J dropped 2; count of bases not matched to a gene: 3. This CDR3 region has 13 residues. Germline assignment: CDR1 DFQATT and CDR2 SNEGSKA (reference sequence). CDR3 sequence reads: CSASAGGQETQYF. As DNA, the CDR3 is TGCAGTGCCTCAGCGGGGGGGCAAGAGACCCAGTACTTC.

The DNA of the CDR3 is TGTGCTAGTGGCCTCGGGACAGGGGGGGATAATGAAGCTTTCTTT. Encoded protein: CASGLGTGGDNEAFF. The chain links TRBV12-5 to TRBJ1-1, with 11 bases that match TRBD1. The trim removed 6 bases at V and 7 bases at J, leaving 10 bases unmatched. This CDR3 contains 15 residues. The germline V gene encodes CDR1 LGHNT and CDR2 FRNRAP.

A note on this clonotype: This may be a read error: a much more frequent sequence differs by one nucleotide. The chain joins TRBV7-9 to TRBJ1-1; D remains ambiguous. The CDR3 totals 14 residues. The germline V gene encodes CDR1 SEHNR and CDR2 FQNEAQ (reference sequence). CDR3 bases: TGTGTCAGCAGCCTCAAGACTACGAACACTGAAGCTTTCTTT. Translated, it gives CVSSLKTTNTEAFF.

The genes are TRBV6-2 or TRBV6-3 and TRBJ2-7, with 8 nucleotides matching TRBD1. V lost 5 bases and J lost 2; bases outside the gene matches: 2. The CDR3 covers 13 residues. Germline V gene data show CDR1 as MNHEY and CDR2 as SVGEGT. The CDR3 nucleotides read TGTGCCAGCAGTCGGACAGGGACCTACGAGCAGTACTTC. This sequence encodes CASSRTGTYEQYF.

At least ten counts were recorded for this clonotype. CDR3 DNA sequence: TGCAGTGCTAGAGCTACAGCTGAAGCTTTCTTT. Amino acid sequence: CSARATAEAFF. V is TRBV20-1 and J is TRBJ1-1; D gene uncertain. CDR3 size: 11 residues. Trimming stripped 1 base from V and 6 bases from J, with 6 bases between. The V gene's germline CDR1 is DFQATT and CDR2 SNEGSKA (reference sequence).

The chain has TRBV7-9 and TRBJ2-3, with D possibly matching TRBD1 (5 bases). The V end lost 0 bases, the J end lost 4 bases, and 11 bases lay between the germline ends. The CDR3 consists of 15 residues. Germline assignment: CDR1 SEHNR and CDR2 FQNEAQ (reference sequence). The CDR3 bases are TGTGCCAGCAGCTTAGCTGGGGCGCAGGCAGATACGCAGTATTTT. The encoded protein is CASSLAGAQADTQYF.